The clone carrying this T cell receptor beta chain was picked up a small number of times. This sample was taken from a study of T cell responses to AZD1222 COVID-19 vaccine. Using immunoSEQ multiplex PCR, the repertoire was profiled, and TCRdb retains in-frame clones only, with some absent. This sample has about 160,000 clones; approximately 92% occur once, and the top ten carry 6.9%. Germline V gives CDR1 SGHTA, CDR2 FQGNSA. The CDR3 totals 14 residues. Unmatched junction bases numbered 6, after V lost 1 base and J lost 8 bases. This material consisted of peripheral blood, taken on day 0 of AZD1222 vaccination. The TCR comes from an adult in good health. The V call is TRBV7-2, the J call TRBJ1-2; TRBD1 aligns across 8 bases. CDR3 coding DNA: TGTGCCAGCAGCTTAGGCGGCTACAGGGGGGGCTACACCTTC. Residues: CASSLGGYRGGYTF.